This TCR beta chain is from a study of cytomegalovirus exposure and HLA in healthy donors. Study-level information: Among 398 genotyped donors, approximately 80% fell in the Caucasian-associated ancestry cluster.

With respect to this clone: The antigen remains undetermined.

A multiplex PCR was run with 60 Vbeta primers and 13 Jbeta primers. The data were produced by immunoSEQ multiplex PCR, yet TCRdb's version contains in-frame clones alone and is incomplete. The sample holds more than 95,000 clones, over 70% seen once. Study-level findings and limits: Available immune exposure information covered CMV serostatus only. As a later analysis showed, a missense DCLRE1C variant was linked to trimming of TCR beta V- and J-genes.

The V gene lost 3 bases and the J gene lost 0 bases, with 15 bases spanning the gap. The CDR3 runs 17 residues. The germline gives CDR1 LNHDA, CDR2 SQIVND (reference sequence). The TCR sequence derives from a woman in her forties or fifties in good health and CMV-seropositive. Source material: PBMCs. The chain has TRBV19 and TRBJ2-1, with D possibly being TRBD2 (5 bases). Written as DNA, the CDR3 is TGTGCCAGTAGTATTTCTTCCGCGGGTAGCTCCTACAATGAGCAGTTCTTC. It translates to CASSISSAGSSYNEQFF.